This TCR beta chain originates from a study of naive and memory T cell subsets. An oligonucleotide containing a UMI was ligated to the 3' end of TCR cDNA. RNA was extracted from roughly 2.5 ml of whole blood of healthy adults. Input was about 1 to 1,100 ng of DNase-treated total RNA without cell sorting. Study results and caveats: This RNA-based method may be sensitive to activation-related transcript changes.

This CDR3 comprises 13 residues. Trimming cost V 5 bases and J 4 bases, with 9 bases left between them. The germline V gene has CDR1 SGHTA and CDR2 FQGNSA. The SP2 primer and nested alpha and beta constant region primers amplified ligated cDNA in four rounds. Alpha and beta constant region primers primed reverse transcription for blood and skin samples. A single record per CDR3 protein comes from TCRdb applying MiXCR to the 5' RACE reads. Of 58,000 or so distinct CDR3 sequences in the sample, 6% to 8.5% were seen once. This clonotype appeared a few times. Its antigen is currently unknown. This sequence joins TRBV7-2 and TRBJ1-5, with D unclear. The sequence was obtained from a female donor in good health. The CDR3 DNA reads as TGTGCCAGCAGCGGAGAGAGAAATCAGCCCCAGCATTTT. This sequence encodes CASSGERNQPQHF.